The following is a T cell receptor (beta chain) sequence with its context. Its antigen remains unidentified. This entry is derived from a study of CD8 T cells in ankylosing spondylitis. Whole-study findings and limits: One TCR beta motif, made up of fewer than 10 highly homologous variants, appeared characteristic of ankylosing spondylitis blood. Reportedly, matched ankylosing spondylitis synovial fluid was significantly enriched for disease-linked clones.

The germline V gene encodes CDR1 DFQATT and CDR2 SNEGSKA (reference sequence). This CDR3 region has 16 residues. The trim removed 6 bases at V and 3 bases at J, leaving 15 bases unmatched. MiXCR was run by TCRdb on the 5' RACE reads, yielding one entry per CDR3 protein. Among under 850,000 distinct CDR3 sequences listed, around 19% were seen once. The V gene is TRBV20-1, the J gene TRBJ2-5; 8 bases match TRBD1. The specimen was blood, either unsorted or a sorted T cell fraction (not recorded which). The TCR comes from a male donor with ankylosing spondylitis. CDR3 amino acids: CSAPDKRQGSEETQYF. The CDR3 bases are TGCAGTGCCCCGGACAAAAGACAGGGGTCAGAAGAGACCCAGTACTTC.